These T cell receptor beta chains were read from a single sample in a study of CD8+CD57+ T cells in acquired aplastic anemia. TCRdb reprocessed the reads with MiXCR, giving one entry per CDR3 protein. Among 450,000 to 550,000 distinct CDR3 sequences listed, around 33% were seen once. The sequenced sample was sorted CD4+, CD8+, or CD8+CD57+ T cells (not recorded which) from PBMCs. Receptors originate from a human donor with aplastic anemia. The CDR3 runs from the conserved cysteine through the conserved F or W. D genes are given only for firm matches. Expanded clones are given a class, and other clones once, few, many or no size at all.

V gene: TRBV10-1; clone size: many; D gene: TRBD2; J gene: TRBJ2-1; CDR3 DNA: TGCGCCAGCAGTGAGTCTAGCGGGAGCAATGAGCAGTTCTTC; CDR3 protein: CASSESSGSNEQFF
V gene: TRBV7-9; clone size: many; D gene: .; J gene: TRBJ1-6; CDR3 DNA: TGTGCCAGCAGTTCCGGACCGATCCGCAATTCACCCCTCCACTTT; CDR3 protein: CASSSGPIRNSPLHF
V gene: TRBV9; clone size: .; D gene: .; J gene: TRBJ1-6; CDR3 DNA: TGTGCCAGCAGCGTAGAGCCGGTGAGCTCCTATAATTCACCCCTCCACTTT; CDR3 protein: CASSVEPVSSYNSPLHF
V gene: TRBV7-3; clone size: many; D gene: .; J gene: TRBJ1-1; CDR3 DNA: TGTGCCAGCAGCTTAAAACAGGGTACAAACACTGAAGCTTTCTTT; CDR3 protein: CASSLKQGTNTEAFF
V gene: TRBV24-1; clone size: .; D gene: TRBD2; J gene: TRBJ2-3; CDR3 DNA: TGTGCCACCAGTGATTTGCGGGGACTAGCGGGGATCCCAGATACGCAGTATTTT; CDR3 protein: CATSDLRGLAGIPDTQYF
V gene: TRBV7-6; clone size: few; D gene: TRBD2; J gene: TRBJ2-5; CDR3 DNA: TGTGCCAGCAGCTTATTAGAGGCTAGCGGGAGGAAAGAGACCCAGTACTTC; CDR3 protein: CASSLLEASGRKETQYF
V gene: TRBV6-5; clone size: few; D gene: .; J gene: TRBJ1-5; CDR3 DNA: TGTGCCAGCAGTTCCTCGAGGGGGACGCGACCCGATCAGCCCCAGCATTTT; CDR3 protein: CASSSSRGTRPDQPQHF
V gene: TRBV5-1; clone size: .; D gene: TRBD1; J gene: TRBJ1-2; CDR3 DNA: TGCGCCAGCAGCAAGTTAGAGGGACAGACTTCCTTC; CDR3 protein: CASSKLEGQTSF
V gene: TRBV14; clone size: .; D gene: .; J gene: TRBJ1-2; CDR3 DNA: TGTGCCAGCAGCCAATCCGGCCGTGGCAGCTACACCTTC; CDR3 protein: CASSQSGRGSYTF
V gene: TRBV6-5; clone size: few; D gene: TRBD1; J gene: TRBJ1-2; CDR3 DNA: TGTGCCAGCAGTTACTTAGACAGGGTTGGCTACACCTTC; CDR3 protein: CASSYLDRVGYTF
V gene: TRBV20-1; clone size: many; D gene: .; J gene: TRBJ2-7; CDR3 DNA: TGCAGTGCTAGAGACCGCAGGACCGAGCAGTACTTC; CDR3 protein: CSARDRRTEQYF
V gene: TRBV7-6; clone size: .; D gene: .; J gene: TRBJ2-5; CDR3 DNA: TGTGCCAGCAGCTTAGATACAGGACACCAAGAGACCCAGTACTTC; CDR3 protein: CASSLDTGHQETQYF
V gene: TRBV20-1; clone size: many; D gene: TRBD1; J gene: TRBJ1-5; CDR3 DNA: TGCAGTGCTGGGGACAGGGGACGTCAGCCCCAGCATTTT; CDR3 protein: CSAGDRGRQPQHF
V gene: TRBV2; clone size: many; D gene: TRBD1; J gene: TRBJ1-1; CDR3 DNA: TGTGCCAGCAGAGGACAGGGGGGCACTGAAGCTTTCTTT; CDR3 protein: CASRGQGGTEAFF
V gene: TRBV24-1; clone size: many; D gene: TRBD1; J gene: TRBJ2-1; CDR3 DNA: TGTGCCGCAGGGGACAGGGCCTTTTCCAATGAGCAGTTCTTC; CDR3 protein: CAAGDRAFSNEQFF
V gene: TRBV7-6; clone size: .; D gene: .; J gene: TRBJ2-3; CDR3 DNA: TGTGCCAGCAGCCGCTGGATATCGGATACGCAGTATTTT; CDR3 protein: CASSRWISDTQYF
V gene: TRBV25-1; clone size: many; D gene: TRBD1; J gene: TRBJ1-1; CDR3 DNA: TGTGCCAGCAGTGAATTTACAGGGGACACTGAAGCTTTCTTT; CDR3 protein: CASSEFTGDTEAFF
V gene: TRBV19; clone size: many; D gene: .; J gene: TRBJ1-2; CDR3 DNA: TGTGCCAGTAGTGCCTCCATGGGCTACACCTTC; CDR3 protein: CASSASMGYTF
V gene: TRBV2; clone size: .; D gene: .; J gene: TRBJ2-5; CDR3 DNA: TGTGCCAGCAGCACAGGGCGAACCCAAGGGACCCAGTACTTC; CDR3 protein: CASSTGRTQGTQYF
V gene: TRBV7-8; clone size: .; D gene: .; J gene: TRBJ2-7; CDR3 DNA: TGTGCCAGCAGCTTGGAAGGGGGGAACGAGCAGTACTTC; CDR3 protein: CASSLEGGNEQYF
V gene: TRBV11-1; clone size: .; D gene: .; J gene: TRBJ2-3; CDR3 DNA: TGTGCCAGCAGTCCTTTTGTGGGGGCGCGCACAGATACGCAGTATTTT; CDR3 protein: CASSPFVGARTDTQYF
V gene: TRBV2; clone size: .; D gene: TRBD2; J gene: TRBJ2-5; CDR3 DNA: TGTGCCAGCAGTTTCACCGCGGGGGGCCAAGAGACCCAGTACTTC; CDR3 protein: CASSFTAGGQETQYF
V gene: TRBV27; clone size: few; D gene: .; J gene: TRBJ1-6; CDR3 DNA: TGTGCCAGCAGTTTGGGGCCAGGGTATAATTCACCCCTCCACTTT; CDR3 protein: CASSLGPGYNSPLHF
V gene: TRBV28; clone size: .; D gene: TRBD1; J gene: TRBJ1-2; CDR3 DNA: TGTGCCAGCAGTTCTCAAGGACAGGGACTCTATGGCTACACCTTC; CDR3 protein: CASSSQGQGLYGYTF
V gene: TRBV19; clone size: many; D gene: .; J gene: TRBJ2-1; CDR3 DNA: TGTGCCACAGAGTCGGGGGGCCTTGAGCAGTTCTTC; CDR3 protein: CATESGGLEQFF
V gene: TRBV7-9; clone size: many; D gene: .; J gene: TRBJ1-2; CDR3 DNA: TGTGCCAGTACCAAGACAGACGGCTCCCGAGGCTACACCTTC; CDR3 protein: CASTKTDGSRGYTF
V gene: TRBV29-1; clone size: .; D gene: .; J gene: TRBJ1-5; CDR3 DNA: TGCAGCGTTGAAGAAGACAGTGGCCAGCCCCAGCATTTT; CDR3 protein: CSVEEDSGQPQHF
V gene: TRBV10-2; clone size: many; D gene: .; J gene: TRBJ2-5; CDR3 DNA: TGCGCCAGCAGTTCGGGGACTCGTTACAAAGAGACCCAGTACTTC; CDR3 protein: CASSSGTRYKETQYF
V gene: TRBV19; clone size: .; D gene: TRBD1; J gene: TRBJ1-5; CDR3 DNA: TGTGCCAGTAGTGCTCCGGGACAGGATAGCAATCAGCCCCAGCATTTT; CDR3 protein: CASSAPGQDSNQPQHF
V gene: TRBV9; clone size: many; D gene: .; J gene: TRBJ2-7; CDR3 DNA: TGTGCCAGCAGCGTAGCTGGAGGGTCACTCTACGAGCAGTACTTC; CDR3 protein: CASSVAGGSLYEQYF
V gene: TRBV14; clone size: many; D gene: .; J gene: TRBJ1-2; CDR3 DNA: TGTGCCAGCAGACCCGCGGGGGGGGCTGGCTACACCTTC; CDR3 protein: CASRPAGGAGYTF
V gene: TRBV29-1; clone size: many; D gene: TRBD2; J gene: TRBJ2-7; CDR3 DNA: TGCAGCGTTGCGGCGGGGGTCCCAGGCGAGCAGTACTTC; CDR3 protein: CSVAAGVPGEQYF
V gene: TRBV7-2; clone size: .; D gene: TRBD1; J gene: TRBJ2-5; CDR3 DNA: TGTGCCAGCAGCTTAGGGACAGGCGTGCTGGAGACCCAGTACTTC; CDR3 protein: CASSLGTGVLETQYF
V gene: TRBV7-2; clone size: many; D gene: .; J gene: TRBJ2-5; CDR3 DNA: TGTGCCAGCAGCTTAGTTTGGGGGTTGGAGGAGACCCAGTACTTC; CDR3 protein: CASSLVWGLEETQYF
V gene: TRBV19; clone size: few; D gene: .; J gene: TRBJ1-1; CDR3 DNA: TGTGCCAGTAGTATGGTAGGTTTGGGGATGAACACTGAAGCTTTCTTT; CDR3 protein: CASSMVGLGMNTEAFF
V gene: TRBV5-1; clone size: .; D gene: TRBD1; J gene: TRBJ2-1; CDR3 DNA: TGCGCCAGCAGCTGGGGGACAGGGGAGGATGAGCAGTTCTTC; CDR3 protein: CASSWGTGEDEQFF
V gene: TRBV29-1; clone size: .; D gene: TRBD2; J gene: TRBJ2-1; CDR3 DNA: TGCAGCGTGGATACTAGCGGGGGGGCCCCCATGCAGTTCTTC; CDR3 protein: CSVDTSGGAPMQFF
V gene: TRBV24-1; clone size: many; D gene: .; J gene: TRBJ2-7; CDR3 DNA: TGTGCCACCAGTGATTTCAATTATTACGAGCAGTACTTC; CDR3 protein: CATSDFNYYEQYF
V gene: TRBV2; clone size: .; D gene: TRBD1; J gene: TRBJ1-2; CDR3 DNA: TGTGCCAGCAGTGAATTGTGGACAGGGGTTTATGGCTACACCTTC; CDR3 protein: CASSELWTGVYGYTF
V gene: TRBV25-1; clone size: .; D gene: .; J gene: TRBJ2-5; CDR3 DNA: TGTGCCAGCAGTGATCACGGGACGTCACAAGAGACCCAGTACTTC; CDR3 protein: CASSDHGTSQETQYF
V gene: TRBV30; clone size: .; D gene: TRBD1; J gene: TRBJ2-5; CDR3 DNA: TGTGCCTGGAGTGACCTACAGGGGGCGCGGGAGACCCAGTACTTC; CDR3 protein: CAWSDLQGARETQYF
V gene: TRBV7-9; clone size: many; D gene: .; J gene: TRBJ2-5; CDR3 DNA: TGTGCCAGCAGCTTGTTGAGGAAAGAGACCCAGTACTTC; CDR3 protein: CASSLLRKETQYF
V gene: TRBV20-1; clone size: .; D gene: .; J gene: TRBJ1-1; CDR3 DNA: TGCAGTGCTAGGGAGGGCAGGGAGACTGAAGCTTTCTTT; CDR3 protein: CSAREGRETEAFF
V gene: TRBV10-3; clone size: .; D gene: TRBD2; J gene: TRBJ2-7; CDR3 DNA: TGTGCCATCTCCGGGACTAGCTACGAGCAGTACTTC; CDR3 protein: CAISGTSYEQYF
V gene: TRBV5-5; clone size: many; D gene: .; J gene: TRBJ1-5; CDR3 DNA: TGTGCCAGCAGCTTGGGGGACGTTAGCAATCAGCCCCAGCATTTT; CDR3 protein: CASSLGDVSNQPQHF
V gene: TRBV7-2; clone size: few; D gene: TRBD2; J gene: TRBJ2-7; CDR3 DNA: TGTGCCAGCAGCCTCTTAGGACTAGTCTCCTACGAGCAGTACTTC; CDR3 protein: CASSLLGLVSYEQYF
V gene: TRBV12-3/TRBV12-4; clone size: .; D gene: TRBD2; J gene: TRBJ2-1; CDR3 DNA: TGTGCCAGCAGTCTTCACTCGGGACTAGCGGGGGGTGAGCAGTTCTTC; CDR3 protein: CASSLHSGLAGGEQFF